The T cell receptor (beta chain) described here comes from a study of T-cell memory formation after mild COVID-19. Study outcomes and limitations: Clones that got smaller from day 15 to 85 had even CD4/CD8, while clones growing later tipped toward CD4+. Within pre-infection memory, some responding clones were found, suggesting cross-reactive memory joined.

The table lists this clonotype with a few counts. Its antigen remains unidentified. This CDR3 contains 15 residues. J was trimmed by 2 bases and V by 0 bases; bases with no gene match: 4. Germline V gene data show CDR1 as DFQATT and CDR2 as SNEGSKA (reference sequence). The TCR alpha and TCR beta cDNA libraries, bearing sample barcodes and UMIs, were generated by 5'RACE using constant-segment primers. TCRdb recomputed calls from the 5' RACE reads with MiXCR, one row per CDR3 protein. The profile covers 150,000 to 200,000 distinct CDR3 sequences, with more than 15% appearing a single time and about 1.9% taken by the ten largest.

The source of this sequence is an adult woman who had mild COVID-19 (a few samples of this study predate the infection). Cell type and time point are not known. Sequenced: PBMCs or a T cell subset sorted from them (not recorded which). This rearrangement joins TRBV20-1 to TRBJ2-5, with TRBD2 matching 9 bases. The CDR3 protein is CSARDKREVQETQYF. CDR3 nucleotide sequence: TGCAGTGCTAGAGATAAGCGGGAGGTTCAAGAGACCCAGTACTTC.